These 10 T cell receptor beta chains were sequenced from one sample in a study of shared clonotypes between healthy human individuals. Generated by immunoSEQ multiplex PCR, the TCRdb table keeps only in-frame clones and is missing some. This sample has roughly 2.2 million clones, with more than 85% found just once. Sequencing input: naive CD4+ T cells from PBMCs. Sample subset: CD45RA+ positively selected. These TCRs come from a man younger than 35 in good health. Some clones in this sample may be carry-over from other donors' samples.

This clone has only a few counts. This chain uses TRBV30 with TRBJ1-5; no reliable D call. The V end lost 5 bases, the J end lost 3 bases, and 8 bases lay between the germline ends. CDR1 and CDR2 from the germline V gene are GTSNPN and SVGIG (reference sequence). The CDR3 has 12 residues. The CDR3 coding sequence is TGTGCCTGGGGGGTCTCCAATCAGCCCCAGCATTTT. Encoded protein: CAWGVSNQPQHF.

Concerning this clone itself: The DNA is left out, because the CDR3 cannot be placed on it with certainty; the CDR3 is given as TCRdb lists it. The rearrangement uses TRBV9 and TRBJ2-3. Counting both end residues, the CDR3 totals 13 amino acids. The germline V gene encodes CDR1 SGDLS and CDR2 YYNGEE. The CDR3 protein is CASSVSVPDTQYF.

Remarks on this clone: Other nucleotide sequences from this sample produce the same CDR3. The chain employs TRBV29-1 and TRBJ1-1; D remains ambiguous. The CDR3 consists of 13 residues. Germline V gives CDR1 SQVTM, CDR2 ANQGSEA. Deletions cut 6 bases from V and 0 bases from J, with 11 bases between. The CDR3 loop is CSVARRMNTEAFF. The CDR3 nucleotides read TGCAGCGTCGCCAGGCGGATGAACACTGAAGCTTTCTTT.

The chain employs TRBV10-1 and TRBJ1-5, with D unresolved. V shed 2 bases and J shed 0 bases, with 8 bases lying between them. The CDR3 runs 15 residues. CDR1 and CDR2 from the germline V gene are WNHNN and SYGVQD (reference sequence). CDR3 nucleotides: TGCGCCAGCAGTGAGAGGCTGGGTAGCAATCAGCCCCAGCATTTT. Its protein product is CASSERLGSNQPQHF.

The rearrangement joins TRBV29-1 to TRBJ1-1, with D unresolved. CDR3 length: 12 residues. The germline V and J ends were trimmed by 8 bases and 4 bases, with 14 bases remaining between them. Germline V gene sequence: CDR1 SQVTM, CDR2 ANQGSEA. The CDR3 coding sequence is TGCAGCATCCAGGACTGGGGCACTGAAGCTTTCTTT. This translates into CSIQDWGTEAFF. Together with reference TRBV29-1 and TRBJ1-1, the CDR3 gives the full variable domain: SAVISQKPSRDICQRGTSLTIQCQVDSQVTMMFWYRQQPGQSLTLIATANQGSEATYESGFVIDKFPISRPNLTFSTLTVSNMSPEDSSIYLCSIQDWGTEAFFGQGTRLTVV.

The chain links TRBV29-1 to TRBJ2-7, with D perhaps TRBD1 (6 bases). The CDR3 consists of 15 residues. V lost 4 bases and J 6 bases, leaving 22 bases between the germline ends. The germline V gene has CDR1 SQVTM and CDR2 ANQGSEA. The CDR3 DNA sequence: TGCAGCGTTGGGGGTCGGGCAGGGGAGTCGGCCGAGCAGTACTTC. Encoded protein: CSVGGRAGESAEQYF.

On this clone: The sample carries other DNA sequences with the same CDR3. The chain combines TRBV28 with TRBJ1-2; tentative D call: TRBD1 (5 bases). CDR1 is MDHEN, CDR2 SYDVKM, per germline. The V and J ends lost 6 bases and 5 bases respectively, with 13 bases between them. This CDR3 is 13 amino acids long. CDR3: CASSPGRIYGYTF. The CDR3, as DNA: TGTGCCAGCAGCCCGGGACGGATATATGGCTACACCTTC.

V gene TRBV11-2 combines with J gene TRBJ2-4, with D unresolved. The CDR3 length is 14 residues. Germline lookup yields CDR1 SGHAT and CDR2 FQNNGV. Trimming left V 1 base short and J 6 bases short, with 10 bases between. The CDR3 sequence is CASSLAADGNIQYF. CDR3 nucleotides: TGTGCCAGCAGCTTAGCGGCTGATGGAAACATTCAGTACTTC.

The chain carries TRBV7-9 and TRBJ2-7; tentative D call: TRBD1 (6 bases). The ends were cut back, 5 bases at V and 0 bases at J, with 14 bases in the middle. The germline gives CDR1 SEHNR, CDR2 FQNEAQ (reference sequence). There are 15 residues in the CDR3. CDR3 protein: CASSLTTGFSYEQYF. Written as DNA, the CDR3 is TGTGCCAGCAGCCTAACTACAGGGTTCTCCTACGAGCAGTACTTC.

The rearrangement uses TRBV18 and TRBJ1-2, with D maybe TRBD1 (5 bases). The germline gives CDR1 KGHSH, CDR2 LQKENI. The V end lost 2 bases, the J end lost 0 bases, and 10 bases lay between the germline ends. The CDR3 has 15 residues. The CDR3 loop is CASSPTTAPNYGYTF. CDR3 nucleotide sequence: TGTGCCAGCTCACCAACGACAGCACCTAACTATGGCTACACCTTC.